This TCR beta chain was sequenced during a study of T cells in tumors after PD-1 blockade. Study in general: Each patient got pembrolizumab 200 mg every 3 weeks or cemiplimab 350 mg every 2 weeks.

Input was 616 ng to 6,004 ng of genomic DNA from tumor or blood. The table came from immunoSEQ multiplex PCR; TCRdb's copy has only in-frame clones and leaves some out. Of roughly 2,000 clones listed, roughly 69% are singletons. A word on this clone: What it binds is not known.

Study-level results: Most post-therapy expanded exhausted CD8+ clones were new, undetected before treatment.

The sample was tumor tissue, taken before anti-PD-1 treatment. The TCR comes from a human donor with basal cell carcinoma.

CDR3 region: CASRDRNTGELFF. CDR3 coding DNA: TGTGCCAGTAGGGACAGGAACACCGGGGAGCTGTTTTTT. The V and J genes are TRBV19 and TRBJ2-2; D is perhaps TRBD1 (6 bases). CDR1 is LNHDA, CDR2 SQIVND, per germline (reference sequence). CDR3 length equals 13 residues. The ends were cut back, 6 bases at V and 1 base at J, with 6 bases in the middle.